The 28 T cell receptor beta chains below all came from one sample that was sequenced in a study of cytomegalovirus exposure and HLA in healthy donors. Primers for the PCR totalled 60 Vbeta and 13 Jbeta. Assay used: immunoSEQ multiplex PCR; TCRdb lists only in-frame clones, some missing. The data hold roughly 300,000 clones, with just over 85% observed a single time. Sequenced material: PBMCs. These receptors originate from a man aged 40-49 years in good health and CMV-seropositive.

This sequence joins TRBV19 and TRBJ2-5, with 12 positions matching TRBD2. From germline, CDR1 is LNHDA and CDR2 SQIVND (reference sequence). The CDR3 runs to 15 residues. The V gene end was trimmed by 5 bases and the J gene end by 5 bases; junction bases not matched to a gene: 6. The CDR3 DNA sequence: TGTGCCAGTAGTCTAGCGGGAGGGCCAGGTGAGACCCAGTACTTC. Protein: CASSLAGGPGETQYF.

This chain connects TRBV5-1 to TRBJ1-2, with 11 bases identical to TRBD1. The CDR3 loop spans 14 amino acids. The J segment lost 7 bases and the V segment lost 4 bases, leaving 6 bases of the junction unmatched. Germline V gene sequence: CDR1 SGHRS, CDR2 YFSETQ. This chain's CDR3 is CASSTGQGAVGYTF. The CDR3 nucleotides read TGCGCCAGCAGCACAGGACAGGGGGCGGTTGGCTACACCTTC.

This clone has more than one count but fewer than ten. The chain uses TRBV28 and TRBJ1-5; 9 positions match TRBD1. The trim removed 6 bases at V and 0 bases at J, leaving 6 bases unmatched. From germline, CDR1 is MDHEN and CDR2 SYDVKM. The CDR3 runs to 16 residues. This CDR3 reads CASRSQGAHSNQPQHF. CDR3 in DNA: TGTGCCAGCAGGTCACAGGGGGCCCATAGCAATCAGCCCCAGCATTTT.

The genes are TRBV27 and TRBJ2-7; the match to TRBD1 covers 10 bases. Per germline, CDR1 MNHEY and CDR2 SMNVEV (reference sequence). CDR3 size: 13 residues. The ends lost 6 bases at V and 7 bases at J; junction bases unmatched: 6. The CDR3 DNA is TGTGCCAGCAGACGACAGGGGGCATATGAGCAGTACTTC. Residues: CASRRQGAYEQYF.

J is TRBJ2-7 and V is TRBV5-4; D perhaps matches TRBD2 (6 bases). This CDR3 is built from 13 residues. CDR1 and CDR2 (germline): SGHNT, YYREEE (reference sequence). V lost 4 bases and J 6 bases, leaving 14 bases between the germline ends. CDR3 bases: TGTGCCAGCAGCGACCGGGACTTATCCGAGCAGTACTTC. It encodes CASSDRDLSEQYF.

This CDR3 is CASSARLARQTTVGNIQYF. The CDR3 DNA reads TGTGCCAGCAGTGCTCGACTAGCGAGACAGACAACGGTGGGGAACATTCAGTACTTC. This chain joins TRBV6-1 and TRBJ2-4; 8 bases align to TRBD2. The CDR3 contains 19 residues. From germline, CDR1 is MNHNS and CDR2 SASEGT. V lost 4 bases to trimming and J lost 7 bases; unmatched junction nucleotides: 21.

This sequence joins TRBV28 and TRBJ1-2; 8 nucleotides match TRBD1. There are 17 residues in the CDR3. The germline CDR1 and CDR2 sequences are MDHEN and SYDVKM. The V and J ends lost 2 bases and 8 bases, in that order; junction bases with no gene match: 16. CDR3 nucleotide sequence: TGTGCCAGCAGTTTAAGGGGGGCCCGGACAGGGTTCTGGGGCTACACCTTC. This encodes CASSLRGARTGFWGYTF.

The rearrangement uses TRBV10-2 and TRBJ2-7; D may be TRBD2 (5 bases). CDR3 length: 12 residues. The ends were cut back, 4 bases at V and 6 bases at J, with 10 bases in the middle. Germline assignment: CDR1 WSHSY and CDR2 SAAADI. The CDR3 DNA sequence: TGCGCCAGCAGTGTGGTACGGGGCGAGCAGTACTTC. Protein sequence: CASSVVRGEQYF.

The chain carries TRBV7-9 and TRBJ2-3; 8 bases map to TRBD1. J gave up 5 bases and V 5 bases, and 9 bases lay outside the gene matches. CDR1 is SEHNR, CDR2 FQNEAQ, per germline (reference sequence). The CDR3 sequence is 15 residues long. The CDR3 is CASSPVDRVIDTQYF. For the CDR3, the DNA is TGTGCCAGCAGCCCAGTGGACAGGGTCATAGATACGCAGTATTTT.

This clone was seen a single time. J is TRBJ2-6 and V is TRBV2; D is undetermined. The CDR3 extends over 15 amino acids. The V end was cut by 3 bases, the J end by 0 bases, with 6 bases between. Germline V gene data show CDR1 as SNHLY and CDR2 as FYNNEI. The CDR3 DNA reads as TGTGCCAGCAGTGACGACAACTCTGGGGCCAACGTCCTGACTTTC. It translates to CASSDDNSGANVLTF.

The chain couples TRBV7-8 to TRBJ2-5; unclear D gene. The J call may be incorrect, as the DNA end agrees better with TRBJ2-7. Per the germline V gene, CDR1 is SGHVS and CDR2 is FQNEAQ. This CDR3 spans 13 amino acids. In DNA form, the CDR3 reads TGTGCCAGCAGCTTACTGAAAGCCTACGAGCAGTACTTC. It specifies CASSLLKAYEQYF.

J is TRBJ1-6 and V is TRBV5-4; 11 bases are a match to TRBD1. CDR1 and CDR2 from the germline V gene are SGHNT and YYREEE (reference sequence). Germline trimming cut 2 bases from V and 8 bases from J; bases unmatched to any gene: 6. This CDR3 region has 16 residues. The chain's CDR3 is CASSFRTGGFDSPLHF. CDR3 DNA sequence: TGTGCCAGCAGCTTCAGGACAGGGGGCTTCGATTCACCCCTCCACTTT. The full variable domain, with the rest looked up from reference TRBV5-4 and TRBJ1-6, is ETGVTQSPTHLIKTRGQQVTLRCSSQSGHNTVSWYQQALGQGPQFIFQYYREEENGRGNFPPRFSGLQFPNYSSELNVNALELDDSALYLCASSFRTGGFDSPLHFGNGTRLTVT.

This sequence joins TRBV4-3 and TRBJ2-7; 7 bases fit TRBD1. V was clipped by 0 bases and J by 2 bases; unmatched bases: 4. The CDR3 runs 15 residues. From germline, CDR1 is LGHNA and CDR2 YSLEER. For the CDR3, the DNA is TGCGCCAGCAGCCAAGATGGGGACAGAGCCTACGAGCAGTACTTC. Protein: CASSQDGDRAYEQYF.

The rearrangement links TRBV5-1 to TRBJ1-2; 9 bases are shared with TRBD1. Germline trimming cut 0 bases from V and 8 bases from J; bases unmatched to any gene: 20. CDR3 length equals 19 residues. The V gene's germline CDR1 is SGHRS and CDR2 YFSETQ. For the CDR3, the DNA is TGCGCCAGCAGCTTGGGGGTCGGGACAGGGTCTCAGGCTGCTCAGGGCTACACCTTC. The encoded protein is CASSLGVGTGSQAAQGYTF.

This chain connects TRBV19 to TRBJ2-7; possibly TRBD2 for D (6 bases). From germline, CDR1 is LNHDA and CDR2 SQIVND (reference sequence). This CDR3 comprises 15 residues. V shed 3 bases and J shed 0 bases, with 12 bases lying between them. DNA for the CDR3: TGTGCCAGTAGTATCGGTAGCGGAGTCTCCTACGAGCAGTACTTC. Translation gives CASSIGSGVSYEQYF.

J is TRBJ2-7 and V is TRBV23-1; possibly TRBD2 for D (6 bases). TRBV23-1 counts as an open reading frame of uncertain function. V was clipped by 3 bases and J by 5 bases, with 17 bases between them. The CDR3 spans 15 residues. CDR3 region: CASSQASGVRDEQYF. For the CDR3, the DNA is TGCGCCAGCAGTCAGGCCTCGGGAGTTAGAGACGAGCAGTACTTC.

The chain is built from TRBV19 and TRBJ1-5, with 8 bases that match TRBD1. Germline lookup yields CDR1 LNHDA and CDR2 SQIVND (reference sequence). The CDR3 length is 15 residues. The V and J ends lost 5 bases and 10 bases, in that order; junction bases with no gene match: 13. The CDR3, as DNA: TGTGCCAGTAGTCCACAAGCCCCAGGGGGCTTACCCCAGCATTTT. Its translation is CASSPQAPGGLPQHF.

To note about this clone: Sequence at one end of the junction differs from germline and may be a read error. This chain connects TRBV7-7 to TRBJ1-1; D perhaps matches TRBD1 (6 bases). Germline CDR1 SSHAT, CDR2 FNYEAQ (reference sequence). The CDR3 has 18 residues. The CDR3 is CASSLSSRAAGADTEAFF. CDR3 nucleotides: TGTGCTAGCAGCTTAAGCTCCCGGGCGGCGGGGGCTGACACTGAAGCTTTCTTT.

This clone has a single count. The rearrangement uses TRBV19 and TRBJ1-1; TRBD1 aligns across 7 bases. This CDR3 comprises 12 residues. The germline CDR1 and CDR2 sequences are LNHDA and SQIVND (reference sequence). V shed 5 bases, J shed 7 bases, and the junction held 4 bases outside the gene matches. The CDR3 sequence: CASSPRDSEAFF. CDR3 coding DNA: TGTGCCAGTAGTCCGAGGGACAGTGAAGCTTTCTTT.

The rearrangement uses TRBV4-1 and TRBJ2-3; maybe TRBD1 (5 bases). The CDR3 contains 13 residues. CDR1 is MGHRA, CDR2 YSYEKL, per germline. The V gene lost 6 bases and the J gene lost 3 bases, with 10 bases spanning the gap. The DNA of the CDR3 is TGCGCCAGCAGGGCGACAGAGACAGATACGCAGTATTTT. Its translation is CASRATETDTQYF.

The rearrangement uses TRBV29-1 and TRBJ2-7; TRBD1 aligns across 7 bases. This CDR3 comprises 13 residues. Germline V gene data show CDR1 as SQVTM and CDR2 as ANQGSEA. J gave up 2 bases and V 6 bases, and 7 bases lay outside the gene matches. The CDR3 DNA is TGCAGCGTGGGCTCAGGGGGAGCCTACGAGCAGTACTTC. The encoded protein is CSVGSGGAYEQYF.

This clone was found once. The V gene is TRBV5-1, the J gene TRBJ2-5, with 9 positions matching TRBD1. Trimming removed 2 bases from V and 0 bases from J; junction bases left unmatched: 5. Germline values: CDR1 SGHRS, CDR2 YFSETQ. The CDR3 length is 16 residues. The CDR3 sequence is CASSLGTGPYQETQYF. DNA of the CDR3: TGCGCCAGCAGCTTAGGGACAGGGCCGTACCAAGAGACCCAGTACTTC.

This clone was recorded once. The V gene is TRBV19, the J gene TRBJ1-2; D perhaps matches TRBD1 (6 bases). The CDR3 has 12 residues. CDR1 LNHDA and CDR2 SQIVND come from the germline V gene (reference sequence). Trimming took off 7 bases at V and 8 bases at J, with 14 bases between the two ends. CDR3 DNA sequence: TGTGCCAGTAAACCAGGGGTGGAAGGCTACACCTTC. Protein product: CASKPGVEGYTF.

This chain uses TRBV5-8 with TRBJ1-2; 10 bases are shared with TRBD1. CDR1 is SGHTS and CDR2 is YDEGEE in the germline V gene. Losses at the gene ends were 4 bases for V and 3 bases for J; bases not matched to a gene: 9. CDR3 size: 16 residues. The CDR3 sequence: CASSGYHGTGDYGYTF. The DNA of the CDR3 is TGTGCCAGCAGCGGGTACCACGGGACAGGGGACTATGGCTACACCTTC.

This clone has a single count. The gene calls are TRBV14 and TRBJ2-2; weak D call: TRBD1 (5 bases). The CDR3 has 14 amino acids. V dropped 7 bases and J dropped 3 bases, with 12 bases sitting between them. Germline V CDR1 and CDR2: SGHDN, FVKESK. The CDR3 protein is CASKGLGYTGELFF. The DNA of the CDR3 is TGTGCCAGCAAGGGGCTGGGGTACACCGGGGAGCTGTTTTTT. The whole variable domain, remainder taken from reference TRBV14 and TRBJ2-2, is EAGVTQFPSHSVIEKGQTVTLRCDPISGHDNLYWYRRVMGKEIKFLLHFVKESKQDESGMPNNRFLAERTGGTYSTLKVQPAELEDSGVYFCASKGLGYTGELFFGEGSRLTVL.

The CDR3: CASSVHGRMTDTQYF. DNA of the CDR3: TGTGCCAGCAGCGTACACGGGAGAATGACAGATACGCAGTATTTT. The genes are TRBV9 and TRBJ2-3; maybe TRBD2 (6 bases). This CDR3 is 15 amino acids long. CDR1 is SGDLS, CDR2 YYNGEE, per germline. V gave up 1 base and J gave up 3 bases, with 12 bases separating them.

As regards this clone: One junction end disagrees with the germline gene, perhaps due to a read error. The chain employs TRBV28 and TRBJ2-7; the D gene is possibly TRBD2 (6 bases). The CDR3 extends over 15 amino acids. CDR1 and CDR2 from the germline V gene are MDHEN and SYDVKM. CDR3 nucleotide sequence: TGTGCCAGCAGTCTGGGTGAAGGGGACTCACCCAGCCCCCGCTTC. Translated, it gives CASSLGEGDSPSPRF.

The rearrangement links TRBV7-2 to TRBJ2-5; 8 bases map to TRBD1. CDR1 and CDR2 (germline): SGHTA, FQGNSA. The CDR3 sequence is 14 residues long. V gave up 1 base and J gave up 4 bases; unmatched junction bases: 2. As DNA, the CDR3 is TGTGCCAGCAGCTTAGGGACAGGGAGAGAGACCCAGTACTTC. This sequence encodes CASSLGTGRETQYF.